This note documents a single T cell receptor (beta chain) sequence. The antigen is undetermined. The sample belongs to a study of cytomegalovirus exposure and HLA in healthy donors. Study outcomes and limitations: TCR beta V- and J-gene trimming was later associated with a missense DCLRE1C variant. Analyses of presence and absence presupposed an approximately uniform sequencing depth across donors.

V dropped 8 bases and J dropped 7 bases, with 9 bases sitting between them. The CDR3 totals 11 residues. Germline CDR1 reads LNHDA; CDR2 reads SQIVND (reference sequence). Both 60 Vbeta primers and 13 Jbeta primers went into the PCR. Sequencing used immunoSEQ multiplex PCR; TCRdb keeps in-frame clones, though not all of them. Here the sample spans approximately 150,000 clones, 65% to 90% being singletons. The clonotype comes from a male donor in good health and CMV-seronegative. Input material: PBMCs. V usage is TRBV19 and J usage is TRBJ2-1; D gene uncertain. The CDR3 spells CASQAGNEQFF. The CDR3 DNA sequence: TGTGCCAGTCAGGCTGGGAATGAGCAGTTCTTC.